This entry lists 32 T cell receptor beta chains sequenced from one sample in a study of T cell responses to AZD1222 COVID-19 vaccine. Sequenced by immunoSEQ multiplex PCR; TCRdb stores in-frame clones only, minus some. The sample lists about 180,000 clones, 85% to 95% occurring once. The material sequenced was peripheral blood, taken 28 days after the second dose of the MenACWY control vaccine. Receptors originate from an adult who received the MenACWY meningococcal vaccine as a control.

The rearrangement uses TRBV4-3 and TRBJ1-2; no definite D call. From germline, CDR1 is LGHNA and CDR2 YSLEER. The length of the CDR3 is 14 residues. Trimming took 1 base from V and 7 from J, leaving 13 bases between them. The DNA of the CDR3 is TGCGCCAGCAGCCAAGTCGTGGATTCTGGTGGCTACACCTTC. Translated: CASSQVVDSGGYTF.

This chain connects TRBV5-4 to TRBJ1-2; 8 bases are a match to TRBD1. Germline V gene lookup returns CDR1 SGHNT and CDR2 YYREEE (reference sequence). CDR3 length equals 15 residues. Trimming cost V 4 bases and J 1 base; bases outside gene matches: 6. CDR3 DNA: TGTGCCAGCAGCCCCCTAGGACAGGGTAACTATGGCTACACCTTC. Translation gives CASSPLGQGNYGYTF. The full variable domain, in which reference TRBV5-4 and TRBJ1-2 provide the parts outside the CDR3, is ETGVTQSPTHLIKTRGQQVTLRCSSQSGHNTVSWYQQALGQGPQFIFQYYREEENGRGNFPPRFSGLQFPNYSSELNVNALELDDSALYLCASSPLGQGNYGYTFGSGTRLTVV.

CDR3 sequence (DNA): TGTGCCAGCACCATGACAGGGGTTGGAACTGAAGCTTTCTTT. This codes for CASTMTGVGTEAFF. The chain uses TRBV28 and TRBJ1-1, with TRBD1 identical over 8 bases. The CDR3 spans 14 residues. Germline V gene data show CDR1 as MDHEN and CDR2 as SYDVKM. Unmatched junction bases numbered 9, after V lost 7 bases and J lost 5 bases.

This chain connects TRBV28 to TRBJ1-6; 7 bases align to TRBD1. The CDR3 consists of 18 residues. Germline trimming cut 4 bases from V and 0 bases from J; bases unmatched to any gene: 9. The V gene's germline CDR1 is MDHEN and CDR2 SYDVKM. The CDR3 nucleotides are TGTGCCAGCAGTTCACCGGGACAGCTGAGCTCCTATAATTCACCCCTCCACTTT. Translating it yields CASSSPGQLSSYNSPLHF.

The J gene is TRBJ2-1, the V gene TRBV7-9, with 9 bases that match TRBD2. V dropped 5 bases and J dropped 7; count of bases not matched to a gene: 15. There are 17 residues in the CDR3. The germline CDR1 and CDR2 sequences are SEHNR and FQNEAQ (reference sequence). The CDR3 spells CASSRRERGALGNEQFF. The CDR3 bases are TGTGCCAGCAGCCGCCGTGAGCGGGGGGCCCTTGGGAATGAGCAGTTCTTC.

This clone has a single count. The chain is built from TRBV3-1 (or the pseudogene TRBV3-2) and TRBJ1-4; D gene unclear. This CDR3 is 16 amino acids long. Germline assignment: CDR1 LGHDT and CDR2 YNNKEL (reference sequence). Trimming took off 0 bases at V and 10 bases at J, with 18 bases between the two ends. In DNA, the CDR3 is TGTGCCAGCAGCCAAGATGTAGCCATTAGAATCACAAAACTGTTTTTT. Translation: CASSQDVAIRITKLFF.

The J gene is TRBJ2-1, the V gene TRBV5-8; TRBD1 aligns across 7 bases. The length of the CDR3 is 15 residues. Trimming removed 7 bases from V and 3 bases from J; junction bases left unmatched: 10. Germline V gene lookup returns CDR1 SGHTS and CDR2 YDEGEE. CDR3 DNA: TGTGCCAGCCAGGTACCACACAGGGGCTACAATGAGCAGTTCTTC. This translates into CASQVPHRGYNEQFF.

The rearrangement links TRBV4-1 to TRBJ1-2; no firm D call. This CDR3 is 15 amino acids long. V gave up 2 bases and J gave up 0 bases, with 10 bases separating them. From germline, CDR1 is MGHRA and CDR2 YSYEKL. As DNA, the CDR3 is TGCGCCAGCAGCCAAACCCACCCGGCTAACTATGGCTACACCTTC. Protein sequence: CASSQTHPANYGYTF.

The chain couples TRBV27 to TRBJ1-2; weak D call: TRBD1 (5 bases). The CDR3 extends over 22 amino acids. Per germline, CDR1 MNHEY and CDR2 SMNVEV (reference sequence). V was shortened by 6 bases and J by 6 bases, with 41 bases between the two germline ends. CDR3 in amino acids: CASSSTETVLRQDQGDKHGYTF. CDR3 in DNA: TGTGCCAGCAGCTCCACAGAAACTGTCCTGCGCCAGGATCAGGGAGATAAGCATGGCTACACCTTC.

The genes are TRBV2 and TRBJ1-6; 8 nucleotides match TRBD1. The CDR3 is 14 amino acids. Germline V lookup: CDR1 SNHLY, CDR2 FYNNEI. V shed 6 bases and J 10 bases; nucleotides not matched to a gene: 8. The CDR3 DNA follows: TGTGCCAGCAGCGTAGGACAGGGTTACTCACCCCTCCACTTT. It translates to CASSVGQGYSPLHF.

The CDR3 DNA sequence: TGTGCCAGCTCACCACCGAATCGGGGGGGCGGCACAGATACGCAGTATTTT. Protein: CASSPPNRGGGTDTQYF. This chain links TRBV18 with TRBJ2-3; 8 bases are shared with TRBD2. CDR1 is KGHSH and CDR2 is LQKENI in the germline V gene. J lost 1 base, V lost 0 bases, and 6 bases had no gene match. The CDR3 loop spans 17 amino acids.

The gene calls are TRBV7-9 and TRBJ1-6, with D uncertain. Germline V gene sequence: CDR1 SEHNR, CDR2 FQNEAQ (reference sequence). The CDR3 is 18 amino acids. V lost 1 base and J 0 bases, leaving 13 bases between the germline ends. The CDR3 protein is CASSLEALGSSYNSPLHF. The DNA of the CDR3 is TGTGCCAGCAGCTTAGAGGCACTGGGGAGCTCCTATAATTCACCCCTCCACTTT.

The chain recombines TRBV6-5 with TRBJ2-4; 8 bases are a match to TRBD2. V gave up 6 bases and J gave up 8 bases; unmatched junction bases: 12. CDR3 length: 15 residues. Germline assignment: CDR1 MNHEY and CDR2 SVGAGI. The CDR3: CASSPTGGEGDIQYF. The CDR3 bases are TGTGCCAGCAGCCCGACGGGGGGGGAAGGAGACATTCAGTACTTC.

The V and J genes are TRBV4-1 and TRBJ1-2; TRBD1 agrees at 10 bases. CDR3 size: 17 residues. J gave up 8 bases and V 1 base, and 13 bases lay outside the gene matches. CDR1 is MGHRA and CDR2 is YSYEKL in the germline V gene. The CDR3 is CASSQVGGTGVVEGYTF. The CDR3 nucleotides read TGCGCCAGCAGCCAAGTTGGTGGGACAGGGGTAGTGGAAGGCTACACCTTC.

J is TRBJ1-1 and V is TRBV7-2; 7 bases are shared with TRBD1. The CDR3 is 15 amino acids. Losses at the gene ends were 5 bases for V and 1 base for J; bases not matched to a gene: 7. Germline CDR1 is SGHTA and CDR2 is FQGNSA. The CDR3 DNA sequence: TGTGCCAGCAGCCCTTTCAGGGGGACGAACACTGAAGCTTTCTTT. Protein product: CASSPFRGTNTEAFF.

The CDR3 DNA sequence: TGTGCCAGCAGTGAAAACGGATATGGCAATCAGCCCCAGCATTTT. It encodes CASSENGYGNQPQHF. The rearrangement joins TRBV2 to TRBJ1-5; D is unresolved. V lost 2 bases and J lost 2, with 10 bases in between. The CDR3 has 15 residues. Germline assignment: CDR1 SNHLY and CDR2 FYNNEI.

V usage is TRBV10-3 and J usage is TRBJ1-1; 7 bases fit TRBD1. CDR1 is ENHRY and CDR2 is SYGVKD in the germline V gene. CDR3 length: 16 residues. V was pared by 3 bases and J by 1 base, with 8 bases of the junction left unmatched. CDR3 amino acids: CAISDLNRGGNTEAFF. The CDR3 bases are TGTGCCATCAGTGACCTAAACAGGGGAGGGAACACTGAAGCTTTCTTT.

The rearrangement links TRBV6-5 to TRBJ2-7; 7 positions match TRBD1. The CDR3 contains 13 residues. CDR1 and CDR2 (germline): MNHEY, SVGAGI. As DNA, the CDR3 is TGTGCTGTAGGAAACAGGGGTAGCTACGAGCAGTACTTC. This encodes CAVGNRGSYEQYF.

This rearrangement joins TRBV6-5 to TRBJ1-5, with no clear D. The CDR3 has 15 residues. Looked up from germline, CDR1 is MNHEY and CDR2 is SVGAGI. V was shortened by 0 bases and J by 3 bases, with 9 bases between the two germline ends. CDR3: CASSYSRASNQPQHF. The CDR3 nucleotides are TGTGCCAGCAGTTACTCTCGGGCATCCAATCAGCCCCAGCATTTT.

The rearrangement uses TRBV20-1 and TRBJ1-2; no definite D call. The CDR3 covers 11 residues. Germline V lookup: CDR1 DFQATT, CDR2 SNEGSKA (reference sequence). Trimming removed 4 bases at V and 1 base at J, with 4 bases between. The CDR3 nucleotides read TGCAGTGCTACTGGTAACTATGGCTACACCTTC. Its protein is CSATGNYGYTF.

This clone was recorded once. The chain employs TRBV4-2 and TRBJ2-3, with 9 bases matching TRBD2. The germline V gene has CDR1 LGHNA and CDR2 YNFKEQ. CDR3 length equals 18 residues. V lost 0 bases and J lost 4; bases outside the gene matches: 11. CDR3 region: CASSQEKASGVQADTQYF. The DNA for the CDR3 is TGTGCCAGCAGCCAAGAGAAGGCTAGCGGGGTGCAGGCAGATACGCAGTATTTT.

This chain uses TRBV6-2 or TRBV6-3 with TRBJ2-6, with 7 bases lining up with TRBD1. Germline V gene data show CDR1 as MNHEY and CDR2 as SVGEGT. J lost 2 bases, V lost 6 bases, and 7 bases had no gene match. The CDR3 contains 16 residues. The CDR3 loop reads CASSTQGLAGANVLTF. Written as DNA, the CDR3 is TGTGCCAGCAGCACACAGGGGTTGGCTGGGGCCAACGTCCTGACTTTC.

The chain combines TRBV4-1 with TRBJ2-6; D might be TRBD1 or TRBD2, each matching 6 bases. Germline V lookup: CDR1 MGHRA, CDR2 YSYEKL. The CDR3 contains 16 residues. V was shortened by 4 bases and J by 2 bases, with 12 bases between the two germline ends. The CDR3: CASSPSGGPGANVLTF. The DNA for the CDR3 is TGCGCCAGCAGCCCGAGTGGGGGGCCTGGGGCCAACGTCCTGACTTTC.

The count of this clone is one. The chain uses TRBV11-2 and TRBJ1-2; TRBD1 is a possible D gene (6 bases). V lost 5 bases and J lost 4, with 20 bases in between. The germline V gene has CDR1 SGHAT and CDR2 FQNNGV. CDR3 size: 16 residues. Here the CDR3 DNA reads TGTGCCAGCAGCCGGACCTACAGGGACTTTATCTATGGCTACACCTTC. Translating it yields CASSRTYRDFIYGYTF.

This rearrangement joins TRBV27 to TRBJ1-2; D may be TRBD1 (6 bases). Trimming cost V 2 bases and J 8 bases, with 15 bases left between them. Germline loops: CDR1 MNHEY, CDR2 SMNVEV (reference sequence). The CDR3 has 14 amino acids. The DNA for the CDR3 is TGTGCCAGCAGTTTAAATTCAGGGGCTCACGGCTACACCTTC. Residues: CASSLNSGAHGYTF.

V usage is TRBV4-1 and J usage is TRBJ1-4, with D possibly matching TRBD1 (5 bases). Germline CDR1 MGHRA, CDR2 YSYEKL. The CDR3 length is 17 residues. The germline V and J ends were trimmed by 0 bases and 5 bases, with 16 bases remaining between them. CDR3 amino acids: CASSQDFPGTPNEKLFF. The CDR3 DNA sequence: TGCGCCAGCAGCCAAGATTTTCCAGGGACTCCAAATGAAAAACTGTTTTTT.

This clone came up once. The CDR3 protein is CASSLDGRGYDNEQFF. As DNA, the CDR3 is TGTGCCAGCAGCTTGGACGGCAGGGGGTACGACAATGAGCAGTTCTTC. The chain is built from TRBV5-6 and TRBJ2-1; 7 bases align to TRBD1. With 0 bases clipped from V and 5 bases from J, the junction kept 8 bases outside the gene matches. CDR3 length: 16 amino acids. Looked up from germline, CDR1 is SGHDT and CDR2 is YYEEEE.

This chain joins TRBV27 and TRBJ1-1; D is undetermined. This CDR3 spans 14 amino acids. Germline CDR1 and CDR2: MNHEY and SMNVEV (reference sequence). With 3 bases removed from V and 0 bases from J, the gap between germline ends came to 8 bases. The CDR3 DNA is TGTGCCAGCAGTTTGTATACCATGAACACTGAAGCTTTCTTT. Residues: CASSLYTMNTEAFF.

J is TRBJ1-1 and V is TRBV2, with no clear D. Germline-derived CDR1 and CDR2 are SNHLY and FYNNEI. This CDR3 region has 13 residues. Trimming cost V 3 bases and J 1 base, with 6 bases left between them. CDR3 amino acids: CASSDFQNTEAFF. For the CDR3, the DNA is TGTGCCAGCAGTGATTTCCAGAACACTGAAGCTTTCTTT.

This clone was found once. CDR3 loop: CATSTARGNQPQHF. In nucleotides, the CDR3 is TGTGCCACCAGTACGGCTAGAGGCAATCAGCCCCAGCATTTT. The chain employs TRBV24-1 and TRBJ1-5; no definite D call. The V and J ends lost 6 bases and 2 bases respectively, with 10 bases between them. CDR3 length: 14 amino acids. The germline gives CDR1 KGHDR, CDR2 SFDVKD.

Details on this clone: The same CDR3 can be traced to other DNA sequences in this sample. The chain joins TRBV2 to TRBJ1-2; a possible D gene is TRBD1 (5 bases). V lost 2 bases and J 1 base, leaving 5 bases between the germline ends. Germline V CDR1 and CDR2: SNHLY, FYNNEI. CDR3 length: 13 amino acids. CDR3 in amino acids: CASSEQGNYGYTF. The CDR3 bases are TGTGCCAGCAGTGAACAGGGTAACTATGGCTACACCTTC.

The chain combines TRBV6-5 with TRBJ1-6; D remains unclear. CDR3 length equals 13 residues. Germline values: CDR1 MNHEY, CDR2 SVGAGI. Trimming removed 6 bases at V and 7 bases at J, with 10 bases between. CDR3 sequence: CASSRRLNSPLHF. The CDR3 coding sequence is TGTGCCAGCAGCCGAAGGCTCAATTCACCCCTCCACTTT.